This T cell receptor beta chain was recovered during a study of cytomegalovirus exposure and HLA in healthy donors. Primers: 60 Vbeta forward and 13 Jbeta reverse. Sequenced by immunoSEQ multiplex PCR; TCRdb stores in-frame clones only, minus some. The sample contains about 130,000 clones, around 72% of which appear only once. The CDR3 extends over 13 amino acids. Germline values: CDR1 SGHVS, CDR2 FQNEAQ. V lost 5 bases and J 9 bases, leaving 17 bases between the germline ends. The origin of this receptor is a man aged 18 to 30 in good health and CMV-seropositive. The sequencing sample was made of PBMCs. The chain is built from TRBV7-8 and TRBJ2-7; D possibly corresponds to TRBD2 (7 bases). This chain's CDR3 is CASSPVGGLGQYF. The DNA for the CDR3 is TGTGCCAGCAGCCCAGTGGGGGGGCTCGGGCAGTACTTC.